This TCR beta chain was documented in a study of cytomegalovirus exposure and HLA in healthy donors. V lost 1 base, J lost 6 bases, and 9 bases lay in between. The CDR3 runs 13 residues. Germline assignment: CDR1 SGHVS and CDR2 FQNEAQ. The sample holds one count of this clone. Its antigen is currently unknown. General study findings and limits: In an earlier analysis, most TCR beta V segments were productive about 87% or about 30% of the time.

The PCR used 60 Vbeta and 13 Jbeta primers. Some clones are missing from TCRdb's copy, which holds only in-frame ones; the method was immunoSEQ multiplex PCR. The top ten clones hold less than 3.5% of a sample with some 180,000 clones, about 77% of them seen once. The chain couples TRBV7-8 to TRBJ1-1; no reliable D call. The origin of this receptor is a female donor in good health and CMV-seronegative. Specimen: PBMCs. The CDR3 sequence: CASSLDDRAEAFF. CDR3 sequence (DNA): TGTGCCAGCAGCTTAGACGACCGGGCTGAAGCTTTCTTT.